These 32 T cell receptor beta chains were sequenced from one sample in a study of shared T cell receptors in the human thymus. Assay: immunoSEQ multiplex PCR; the TCRdb copy retains only in-frame clones and omits some. The data contain hundreds of thousands of clones, 70% to 90% of them seen just once; the ten biggest clones take up 0.0094%. The same sample was also studied in work on human thymus T cells.

The sample consisted of thymocytes. These receptor sequences come from a boy younger than two with a congenital heart defect.

V gene TRBV19 combines with J gene TRBJ1-5; no definite D call. The germline CDR1 and CDR2 sequences are LNHDA and SQIVND (reference sequence). The V and J ends lost 3 bases and 6 bases respectively, with 6 bases between them. The CDR3 totals 12 residues. The CDR3 bases are TGTGCCAGTAGTATGGGGAGTCAGCCCCAGCATTTT. Protein product: CASSMGSQPQHF.

The chain links TRBV18 to TRBJ2-7; 8 nucleotides align to TRBD1. V dropped 3 bases and J dropped 5; count of bases not matched to a gene: 9. Germline CDR1 is KGHSH and CDR2 is LQKENI. The CDR3 spans 15 residues. CDR3 bases: TGTGCCAGCTCACCTCCCGAGGACAGGGACCACGAGCAGTACTTC. It is translated as CASSPPEDRDHEQYF.

V and J are TRBV5-1 and TRBJ2-5; tentatively, D is TRBD1 (5 bases). CDR1 is SGHRS, CDR2 YFSETQ, per germline. V lost 2 bases to trimming and J lost 5 bases, with 10 bases between them. The CDR3 runs 13 residues. The CDR3 spells CASSFTGWETQYF. CDR3 sequence (DNA): TGCGCCAGCAGCTTCACAGGTTGGGAGACCCAGTACTTC.

With respect to this clone: At one end, the junction sequence differs from germline, possibly due to a read error. The chain employs TRBV7-7 and TRBJ2-7, with D perhaps TRBD1 (6 bases). The CDR3 contains 19 residues. Germline V lookup: CDR1 SSHAT, CDR2 FNYEAQ (reference sequence). This chain's CDR3 is CASSLAKNTPGQDSYEQYF. DNA of the CDR3: TGTGCTAGCAGCTTAGCCAAGAATACTCCGGGACAAGACTCCTACGAGCAGTACTTC.

This chain connects TRBV13 to TRBJ2-5, with D maybe TRBD1 (5 bases). Trimming pared 1 base from V and 1 base from J, leaving 7 bases between. Germline-derived CDR1 and CDR2 are PRHDT and FYEKMQ (reference sequence). The CDR3 runs 14 residues. CDR3 bases: TGTGCCAGCAGCTTAGAAGACAGCCAAGAGACCCAGTACTTC. This translates into CASSLEDSQETQYF.

CDR3 DNA: TGTGCCAGCAGCTCTCCCGGGACTAGCGGAACGAACACCGGGGAGCTGTTTTTT. It yields the protein CASSSPGTSGTNTGELFF. The chain employs TRBV11-2 and TRBJ2-2; TRBD2 matches at 11 bases. Unmatched junction bases numbered 7, after V lost 4 bases and J lost 0 bases. Germline V CDR1 and CDR2: SGHAT, FQNNGV. This CDR3 contains 18 residues.

This clone was seen only a few times. J is TRBJ2-2 and V is TRBV4-2; 11 nucleotides match TRBD2. This CDR3 is 16 amino acids long. Germline V CDR1 and CDR2: LGHNA, YNFKEQ. J was trimmed by 8 bases and V by 4 bases; bases with no gene match: 9. The CDR3 DNA is TGTGCCAGCAGCCCCACTAGCGGGGGCCCGGCAGGGGAGCTGTTTTTT. Protein product: CASSPTSGGPAGELFF.

The V and J genes are TRBV5-1 and TRBJ1-1, with D unresolved. Germline V gives CDR1 SGHRS, CDR2 YFSETQ. The V end lost 1 base, the J end lost 1 base, and 20 bases lay between the germline ends. The CDR3 totals 18 residues. The CDR3 protein is CASSLLGMRDGENTEAFF. The CDR3 coding sequence is TGCGCCAGCAGCTTGTTAGGCATGCGGGATGGGGAGAACACTGAAGCTTTCTTT.

V gene TRBV28 combines with J gene TRBJ2-7, with 8 bases aligning to TRBD1. Germline loops: CDR1 MDHEN, CDR2 SYDVKM. The CDR3 spans 17 residues. Losses at the gene ends were 6 bases for V and 0 bases for J; bases not matched to a gene: 13. CDR3 protein: CASSDGTGAKSSYEQYF. DNA for the CDR3: TGTGCCAGCAGCGACGGGACAGGTGCGAAAAGCTCCTACGAGCAGTACTTC.

The genes are TRBV28 and TRBJ1-5, with 7 bases identical to TRBD1. The CDR3 length is 16 residues. J lost 7 bases, V lost 0 bases, and 9 bases had no gene match. The germline V gene has CDR1 MDHEN and CDR2 SYDVKM. The CDR3 sequence: CASSLWTGKSGQPQHF. The CDR3 nucleotides read TGTGCCAGCAGTTTATGGACAGGGAAGAGCGGGCAGCCCCAGCATTTT.

The rearrangement links TRBV7-2 to TRBJ1-1, with a tentative D call TRBD1 (6 bases). CDR3 length equals 17 residues. Between the trimmed V and J ends, which lost 5 bases and 1 base, there was a span of 20 bases. Germline-derived CDR1 and CDR2 are SGHTA and FQGNSA. The CDR3 is CASSQQRGSIKNTEAFF. CDR3 sequence (DNA): TGTGCCAGCAGCCAACAGAGGGGGTCCATAAAGAACACTGAAGCTTTCTTT.

The V gene is TRBV19, the J gene TRBJ1-2; 10 bases agree with TRBD1. The CDR3 consists of 17 residues. V gave up 3 bases and J gave up 0 bases; unmatched junction bases: 7. Germline lookup yields CDR1 LNHDA and CDR2 SQIVND (reference sequence). CDR3 loop: CASSIKGQGTPNYGYTF. CDR3 DNA sequence: TGTGCCAGTAGTATTAAGGGACAGGGGACCCCTAACTATGGCTACACCTTC.

The chain links TRBV7-2 to TRBJ1-1, with 7 bases matching TRBD1. J was trimmed by 0 bases and V by 4 bases; bases with no gene match: 5. Germline assignment: CDR1 SGHTA and CDR2 FQGNSA. The CDR3 loop spans 15 amino acids. CDR3 amino acids: CASSSGTALNTEAFF. The CDR3 DNA follows: TGTGCCAGCAGCTCCGGGACAGCTTTGAACACTGAAGCTTTCTTT.

The chain is built from TRBV28 and TRBJ2-3; D might be TRBD1 (6 bases). This CDR3 is 19 amino acids long. Germline V lookup: CDR1 MDHEN, CDR2 SYDVKM. V lost 2 bases and J lost 4, with 25 bases in between. The CDR3 reads CASSLRGDYRELSPDTQYF. CDR3 in DNA: TGTGCCAGCAGTTTACGAGGAGACTACAGGGAGTTGTCACCAGATACGCAGTATTTT.

The V call is TRBV2, the J call TRBJ1-2; 7 bases match TRBD1. The CDR3 has 15 amino acids. Germline CDR1 SNHLY, CDR2 FYNNEI. J lost 0 bases, V lost 4 bases, and 5 bases had no gene match. The CDR3 DNA is TGTGCCAGCAGTGCGGACAGGCCCCCTAACTATGGCTACACCTTC. As protein: CASSADRPPNYGYTF.

This clone was seen only a few times. This sequence joins TRBV9 and TRBJ2-1; 7 nucleotides line up with TRBD2. This CDR3 has 15 amino acids. CDR1 SGDLS and CDR2 YYNGEE come from the germline V gene. With V trimmed by 0 bases and J by 8 bases, 8 bases remained unmatched. The CDR3 region has the DNA TGTGCCAGCAGCGTAGAAGGGCGGGAGTGGGATGAGCAGTTCTTC. Its protein is CASSVEGREWDEQFF.

This rearrangement joins TRBV5-1 to TRBJ2-5; perhaps TRBD2 as D (6 bases). V was pared by 4 bases and J by 3 bases, with 22 bases between. CDR1 and CDR2 (germline): SGHRS, YFSETQ. The CDR3 has 17 residues. The DNA for the CDR3 is TGCGCCAGCAGCCAAGGCCAAGCGGGCCCCCCCGAAGAGACCCAGTACTTC. Amino acid sequence: CASSQGQAGPPEETQYF.

The gene calls are TRBV5-4 and TRBJ2-1; 11 nucleotides match TRBD2. The length of the CDR3 is 18 residues. V lost 0 bases and J lost 4; bases outside the gene matches: 9. Germline CDR1 and CDR2: SGHNT and YYREEE (reference sequence). CDR3 amino acids: CASSLGAQVAGGYNEQFF. The CDR3 DNA reads TGTGCCAGCAGCTTGGGGGCCCAGGTAGCGGGAGGGTACAATGAGCAGTTCTTC.

The rearrangement uses TRBV7-6 and TRBJ1-3, with D perhaps TRBD1 (6 bases). Germline V gene lookup returns CDR1 SGHVS and CDR2 FNYEAQ. V lost 5 bases, J lost 0 bases, and 17 bases lay in between. The length of the CDR3 is 17 residues. Here the CDR3 DNA reads TGTGCCAGCAGCCCCAAACGACAGGTCGACTCTGGAAACACCATATATTTT. Its protein is CASSPKRQVDSGNTIYF.

The chain uses TRBV4-3 and TRBJ2-7; 9 positions agree with TRBD1. Germline V gene data show CDR1 as LGHNA and CDR2 as YSLEER. The ends lost 3 bases at V and 3 bases at J; junction bases unmatched: 9. This CDR3 has 16 residues. CDR3: CASSHSGTGNLYEQYF. The CDR3 region has the DNA TGCGCCAGCAGCCACTCAGGGACAGGGAACCTCTACGAGCAGTACTTC.

The sample holds a few counts of this clone. The genes are TRBV4-3 and TRBJ2-7; D is possibly TRBD1 (5 bases). Germline V gene lookup returns CDR1 LGHNA and CDR2 YSLEER. There are 15 residues in the CDR3. Trimming cost V 0 bases and J 4 bases, with 13 bases left between them. The CDR3 is CASSQDKGVDYEQYF. The CDR3 DNA sequence: TGCGCCAGCAGCCAAGATAAAGGGGTGGATTACGAGCAGTACTTC.

For the CDR3, the DNA is TGTGCCAGCAATATAGCGGGCTCCTACAATGAGCAGTTCTTC. Amino acid sequence: CASNIAGSYNEQFF. This chain connects TRBV28 to TRBJ2-1; 7 positions agree with TRBD2. Looked up from germline, CDR1 is MDHEN and CDR2 is SYDVKM. The length of the CDR3 is 14 residues. With V trimmed by 7 bases and J by 0 bases, 3 bases remained unmatched.

The chain links TRBV2 to TRBJ2-7; 10 nucleotides line up with TRBD2. The germline V gene has CDR1 SNHLY and CDR2 FYNNEI. J was trimmed by 4 bases and V by 2 bases; bases with no gene match: 8. This CDR3 is 16 amino acids long. The CDR3 loop reads CASSEKRTSGKYEQYF. The CDR3 nucleotides read TGTGCCAGCAGTGAAAAGCGGACTAGCGGCAAATACGAGCAGTACTTC. Full variable domain (outside the CDR3, taken from reference TRBV2 and TRBJ2-7): EPEVTQTPSHQVTQMGQEVILRCVPISNHLYFYWYRQILGQKVEFLVSFYNNEISEKSEIFDDQFSVERPDGSNFTLKIRSTKLEDSAMYFCASSEKRTSGKYEQYFGPGTRLTVT.

In its sample, this clone was seen a few times. Within the sample, other DNA sequences also encode this same CDR3. The chain has TRBV28 and TRBJ1-6, with 8 bases matching TRBD1. V was pared by 7 bases and J by 10 bases, with 12 bases of the junction left unmatched. The CDR3 totals 15 residues. The germline V gene encodes CDR1 MDHEN and CDR2 SYDVKM. CDR3 sequence reads: CASKLPDRVKSPLHF. The CDR3 nucleotides read TGTGCCAGCAAGCTACCGGACAGGGTAAAATCACCCCTCCACTTT.

The V gene is TRBV30, the J gene TRBJ2-3; the match to TRBD2 covers 12 bases. Germline loops: CDR1 GTSNPN, CDR2 SVGIG (reference sequence). This CDR3 has 18 residues. J lost 6 bases, V lost 3 bases, and 16 bases had no gene match. The CDR3 DNA is TGTGCCTGGAGCCACTCCCCCAGACTAGCGGGGGTGATCGATACGCAGTATTTT. This codes for CAWSHSPRLAGVIDTQYF.

V gene TRBV28 combines with J gene TRBJ2-7; 16 bases are a match to TRBD2. Germline V lookup: CDR1 MDHEN, CDR2 SYDVKM. The CDR3 consists of 15 residues. J gave up 6 bases and V 5 bases, and 4 bases lay outside the gene matches. The CDR3 DNA is TGTGCCAGCAGTGAGGGACTAGCGGGAGGGCCCGAGCAGTACTTC. Translating it yields CASSEGLAGGPEQYF.

Only one count was recorded for this clone. This chain joins TRBV4-3 and TRBJ2-7; 14 nucleotides match TRBD2. V shed 2 bases, J shed 1 base, and the junction held 7 bases outside the gene matches. CDR3 length: 18 amino acids. Germline V gene lookup returns CDR1 LGHNA and CDR2 YSLEER. CDR3 coding DNA: TGCGCCAGCAGCCAATTAGGAAGGACTAGCGGGGGGTCCTACGAGCAGTACTTC. Protein sequence: CASSQLGRTSGGSYEQYF.

The V gene is TRBV5-6, the J gene TRBJ2-5; 7 bases are a match to TRBD1. In germline, CDR1 is SGHDT, CDR2 YYEEEE. CDR3 size: 17 residues. The V and J ends lost 0 bases and 5 bases, in that order; junction bases with no gene match: 13. CDR3 amino acids: CASSLGEKQGTGETQYF. The CDR3 DNA reads TGTGCCAGCAGCTTGGGAGAGAAACAGGGGACGGGGGAGACCCAGTACTTC.

This chain connects TRBV29-1 to TRBJ2-3; D gene ambiguous. The germline CDR1 and CDR2 sequences are SQVTM and ANQGSEA. The CDR3 runs 12 residues. As DNA, the CDR3 is TGCAGTCTGCAGTTCCCCACAGATACGCAGTATTTT. Translation: CSLQFPTDTQYF.

A remark on this clone: One end of the junction is discordant with germline, which a read error may explain. The V gene is TRBV28, the J gene TRBJ2-1, with D tentatively TRBD2 (6 bases). CDR3 size: 12 residues. CDR1 is MDHEN and CDR2 is SYDVKM in the germline V gene. CDR3 loop: CASSFGSGPGVF. As DNA, the CDR3 is TGTGCCAGCAGTTTCGGGAGCGGACCGGGGGTCTTC.

J is TRBJ1-5 and V is TRBV19; 10 bases line up with TRBD1. V lost 6 bases to trimming and J lost 5 bases; unmatched junction nucleotides: 13. The CDR3 is made up of 17 amino acids. The germline CDR1 and CDR2 sequences are LNHDA and SQIVND (reference sequence). The CDR3 DNA is TGTGCCAGTAGCAACCGACAGGGGGCTGAGAACGATCAGCCCCAGCATTTT. Residues: CASSNRQGAENDQPQHF.

The chain is built from TRBV6-9 and TRBJ2-5, with 9 bases fitting TRBD2. The DNA end favors TRBJ2-7, so the J call may be wrong. The CDR3 has 14 amino acids. Germline CDR1 and CDR2: MNHGY and SVAAGI. This CDR3 reads CASSLREGTYEQYF. CDR3 bases: TGTGCCAGCAGTTTGCGGGAGGGGACCTACGAGCAGTACTTC.